The T cell receptor (beta chain) described here comes from a study of cytomegalovirus exposure and HLA in healthy donors. Healthy bone marrow donors made up the donors. The CDR3 runs 14 residues. Germline CDR1 SQVTM, CDR2 ANQGSEA. V was shortened by 4 bases and J by 5 bases, with 15 bases between the two germline ends. Study-level results: In a later analysis, a missense DCLRE1C variant was linked to TCR beta V- and J-gene trimming.

It was with 60 Vbeta and 13 Jbeta primers that the PCR ran. Profiled with immunoSEQ multiplex PCR; TCRdb holds only in-frame clones, not every one. Among around 140,000 clones listed, approximately 64% were seen once. On this clone: Its antigen is not identified.

The sequencing sample was made of PBMCs. This sequence joins TRBV29-1 and TRBJ1-3; perhaps TRBD1 as D (6 bases). The receptor was derived from a woman in her forties in good health and CMV-seronegative. The CDR3 sequence: CSVGDRTVRNTIYF. Here the CDR3 DNA reads TGCAGCGTTGGTGATCGGACAGTCCGAAACACCATATATTTT.